This TCR beta chain was found in a study of identical twins. Trimming removed 0 bases from V and 3 bases from J, with 9 bases in between. The CDR3 is 14 residues long. From germline, CDR1 is MNHEY and CDR2 SVGAGI. This clonotype has at least ten counts. TCRdb re-called the 5' RACE reads through MiXCR, storing one row per CDR3 protein. The data show around 1.7 million distinct CDR3 sequences, around a third seen once. The receptor's source is a newborn girl in good health. This rearrangement joins TRBV6-5 to TRBJ2-7; the D gene is possibly TRBD2 (5 bases). Sequencing was done on a sample of cord blood. The DNA of the CDR3 is TGTGCCAGCAGTTACTCTCGAGGAGGCTACGAGCAGTACTTC. Its protein product is CASSYSRGGYEQYF.